The 28 T cell receptor beta chains reported below all come from one sample, sequenced in a study of OX40 agonist ivuxolimab in advanced cancers. Library preparation employed the immunoSEQ multiplex PCR assay. The clones in this table, taken by TCRdb from immuneACCESS, are in-frame only. Not every clone is retained; where verified, under half of the shortfall comes from an unresolved V gene, and the cause of the rest is unknown. For this sample the table gives under 85,000 clones, of which approximately 94% were detected only once. The ten largest clonotypes hold 4% to 5.5% of the sample. The sequences come from CD4+ or CD8+ T cells sorted from blood, collected in a trial of the OX40 agonist ivuxolimab. The receptors originated from an adult with an advanced solid tumor such as melanoma, head and neck, liver or kidney cancer.

This clone was observed a single time. V and J are TRBV28 and TRBJ2-5; D is unclear. Trimming cost V 5 bases and J 4 bases, with 17 bases left between them. The length of the CDR3 is 15 residues. Germline loops: CDR1 MDHEN, CDR2 SYDVKM. CDR3 nucleotides: TGTGCCAGCAGTGACCACCTCACAAGGGCAGAGACCCAGTACTTC. Amino acids: CASSDHLTRAETQYF.

This chain joins TRBV2 and TRBJ2-3, with a possible D match to TRBD2 (5 bases). Germline loops: CDR1 SNHLY, CDR2 FYNNEI. Trimming pared 7 bases from V and 5 bases from J, leaving 10 bases between. The CDR3 runs to 12 residues. The chain's CDR3 is CASTPRGDTQYF. The CDR3, as DNA: TGTGCCAGCACCCCTCGGGGAGATACGCAGTATTTT.

In DNA, the CDR3 is TGTGCCAGCAGCTTAGAGGGAGGGCCGGGGAGGCAGTACTTC. This sequence encodes CASSLEGGPGRQYF. The rearrangement uses TRBV7-3 and TRBJ2-7; 7 nucleotides match TRBD2. V shed 2 bases, J shed 9 bases, and the junction held 10 bases outside the gene matches. Germline V gene lookup returns CDR1 SGHTA and CDR2 FQGTGA. This CDR3 comprises 14 residues. Full variable domain (outside the CDR3, taken from reference TRBV7-3 and TRBJ2-7): GAGVSQTPSNKVTEKGKYVELRCDPISGHTALYWYRQSLGQGPEFLIYFQGTGAADDSGLPNDRFFAVRPEGSVSTLKIQRTERGDSAVYLCASSLEGGPGRQYFGPGTRLTVT.

The chain employs TRBV10-3 and TRBJ1-3, with a tentative D call TRBD1 (5 bases). Trimming cost V 5 bases and J 0 bases, with 8 bases left between them. Germline values: CDR1 ENHRY, CDR2 SYGVKD. The CDR3 totals 14 residues. The CDR3 region has the DNA TGTGCCATCAGTCCGACAGCCTCTGGAAACACCATATATTTT. Translated, it gives CAISPTASGNTIYF.

The chain uses TRBV7-9 and TRBJ2-7; possibly TRBD1 for D (6 bases). The V end was cut by 6 bases, the J end by 1 base, with 10 bases between. This CDR3 region has 13 residues. Germline V gene lookup returns CDR1 SEHNR and CDR2 FQNEAQ (reference sequence). This chain's CDR3 is CASRPTGSYEQYF. The CDR3 DNA reads as TGTGCCAGCAGACCTACAGGGTCCTACGAGCAGTACTTC.

The gene calls are TRBV28 and TRBJ2-2, with D possibly matching TRBD2 (5 bases). V dropped 8 bases and J dropped 1 base, with 11 bases sitting between them. This CDR3 is 14 amino acids long. Per germline, CDR1 MDHEN and CDR2 SYDVKM. CDR3 amino acids: CASSPDWNTGELFF. The CDR3, as DNA: TGTGCCAGCTCCCCGGACTGGAACACCGGGGAGCTGTTTTTT.

The gene calls are TRBV11-2 and TRBJ2-1, with D possibly being TRBD2 (6 bases). V dropped 1 base and J dropped 8 bases, with 15 bases sitting between them. Germline V lookup: CDR1 SGHAT, CDR2 FQNNGV. The CDR3 is 15 residues long. The DNA for the CDR3 is TGTGCCAGCAGCTTAGGGGCGGGGCGGGGAGATGAGCAGTTCTTC. It is translated as CASSLGAGRGDEQFF.

This rearrangement joins TRBV7-9 to TRBJ1-5; D uncertain. This CDR3 region has 14 residues. V lost 5 bases and J lost 1, with 9 bases in between. Germline loops: CDR1 SEHNR, CDR2 FQNEAQ (reference sequence). CDR3 coding DNA: TGTGCCAGCAGCCCTACCGGGAGCAATCAGCCCCAGCATTTT. Protein sequence: CASSPTGSNQPQHF.

The chain has TRBV25-1 and TRBJ2-3; no clear D gene. Germline lookup yields CDR1 MGHDK and CDR2 SYGVNS. V lost 5 bases and J lost 1, with 7 bases in between. The CDR3 loop spans 13 amino acids. The CDR3 DNA follows: TGTGCCAGCAGTATACGACGCACAGATACGCAGTATTTT. Its protein is CASSIRRTDTQYF.

The chain couples TRBV25-1 to TRBJ2-1, with D maybe TRBD1 (8 bases). The V and J ends lost 3 bases and 4 bases respectively, with 19 bases between them. The germline V gene encodes CDR1 MGHDK and CDR2 SYGVNS. The CDR3 covers 17 residues. CDR3 sequence reads: CASSDGQGARGYNEQFF. The CDR3 DNA is TGTGCCAGCAGTGATGGGCAGGGGGCGCGGGGGTACAATGAGCAGTTCTTC.

The chain couples TRBV6-5 to TRBJ1-1; no firm D call. This CDR3 has 12 residues. Germline V lookup: CDR1 MNHEY, CDR2 SVGAGI. V dropped 6 bases and J dropped 1 base, with 6 bases sitting between them. The CDR3 nucleotides read TGTGCCAGCAGCCGATCGAACACTGAAGCTTTCTTT. Translating it yields CASSRSNTEAFF.

This chain joins TRBV7-3 and TRBJ2-2; no firm D call. The germline V gene encodes CDR1 SGHTA and CDR2 FQGTGA. V was cut by 2 bases and J by 5 bases, with 9 bases left in between. This CDR3 region has 14 residues. CDR3 sequence (DNA): TGTGCCAGCAGCTTAGGGGATTGGACCGGGGAGCTGTTTTTT. It encodes CASSLGDWTGELFF.

The chain is built from TRBV7-2 and TRBJ1-5; 9 positions match TRBD1. Germline loops: CDR1 SGHTA, CDR2 FQGNSA. The CDR3 has 15 amino acids. V lost 5 bases, J lost 7 bases, and 9 bases stayed unmatched. The CDR3 protein is CASSDRTGEGQPQHF. CDR3 bases: TGTGCCAGCAGCGACAGGACAGGGGAAGGGCAGCCCCAGCATTTT.

CDR3 amino acids: CASSATGAGVNYGYTF. CDR3 DNA: TGTGCCAGCAGCGCGACAGGGGCAGGAGTGAACTATGGCTACACCTTC. The genes are TRBV9 and TRBJ1-2, with 8 nucleotides matching TRBD1. CDR1 SGDLS and CDR2 YYNGEE come from the germline V gene. The CDR3 is 16 residues long. With 3 bases clipped from V and 2 bases from J, the junction kept 9 bases outside the gene matches.

The chain couples TRBV9 to TRBJ2-1, with 11 bases that match TRBD2. The CDR3 spans 15 residues. Germline V lookup: CDR1 SGDLS, CDR2 YYNGEE. V lost 5 bases, J lost 9 bases, and 10 bases stayed unmatched. The CDR3 here is CASSVVSGRASEQFF. In DNA form, the CDR3 reads TGTGCCAGCAGTGTTGTTAGCGGGAGGGCCAGTGAGCAGTTCTTC.

In this sample, this clone turned up once. The chain has TRBV5-1 and TRBJ2-7; a weak D match, TRBD1 (6 bases). CDR1 SGHRS and CDR2 YFSETQ come from the germline V gene. V lost 4 bases and J 9 bases, leaving 17 bases between the germline ends. CDR3 size: 13 residues. The CDR3 is CASSHQGRTAQYF. The CDR3, as DNA: TGCGCCAGCAGCCACCAGGGCAGGACAGCGCAGTACTTC.

The chain combines TRBV30 with TRBJ2-5; either TRBD1 or TRBD2 may supply D (5 bases each). CDR3 length: 12 amino acids. CDR1 and CDR2 (germline): GTSNPN, SVGIG (reference sequence). Trimming stripped 3 bases from V and 5 bases from J, with 10 bases between. The chain's CDR3 is CAWRGVRETQYF. The CDR3, as DNA: TGTGCCTGGAGGGGGGTTCGGGAGACCCAGTACTTC.

This clone came up once. The rearrangement links TRBV10-2 to TRBJ2-7; 10 bases fit TRBD1. This CDR3 is 16 amino acids long. The junction had 14 bases not matched to a gene; V was cut back by 7 bases and J by 5 bases. Germline V lookup: CDR1 WSHSY, CDR2 SAAADI. The CDR3 nucleotides are TGCGCCAGCAATCCTCGACCGGGACAGGGGAAGAACGAGCAGTACTTC. This codes for CASNPRPGQGKNEQYF.

The V gene is TRBV6-6, the J gene TRBJ1-4, with D maybe TRBD1 (6 bases). Germline CDR1 reads MNHNY; CDR2 reads SVGAGI (reference sequence). Trimming removed 7 bases at V and 6 bases at J, with 6 bases between. The CDR3 totals 11 residues. CDR3 sequence: CASKGDEKLFF. The CDR3 coding sequence is TGTGCCAGCAAGGGGGATGAAAAACTGTTTTTT.

The chain combines TRBV11-3 with TRBJ2-2; 7 nucleotides match TRBD1. The CDR3 sequence is 15 residues long. Per germline, CDR1 SGHNT and CDR2 YENEEA. The V gene end was trimmed by 5 bases and the J gene end by 3 bases; junction bases not matched to a gene: 6. The CDR3 region is CASSQDRADTGELFF. As DNA, the CDR3 is TGTGCCAGCAGCCAAGACAGGGCGGACACCGGGGAGCTGTTTTTT.

The CDR3 coding sequence is TGTGCCAGCAGCCCCCTCGGGGGTGAGTCCTACGAGCAGTACTTC. Residues: CASSPLGGESYEQYF. V and J are TRBV11-2 and TRBJ2-7; possible D gene TRBD2, 6 bases. The germline V and J ends were trimmed by 5 bases and 1 base, with 15 bases remaining between them. This CDR3 spans 15 amino acids. CDR1 is SGHAT and CDR2 is FQNNGV in the germline V gene. The whole variable domain, remainder taken from reference TRBV11-2 and TRBJ2-7, is EAGVAQSPRYKIIEKRQSVAFWCNPISGHATLYWYQQILGQGPKLLIQFQNNGVVDDSQLPKDRFSAERLKGVDSTLKIQPAKLEDSAVYLCASSPLGGESYEQYFGPGTRLTVT.

The V and J genes are TRBV28 and TRBJ2-3, with no clear D. This CDR3 has 13 amino acids. Deletions cut 7 bases from V and 0 bases from J, with 8 bases between. Germline lookup yields CDR1 MDHEN and CDR2 SYDVKM. DNA for the CDR3: TGTGCCAGCACCCCGGCTAGCACAGATACGCAGTATTTT. This encodes CASTPASTDTQYF.

This clone was counted a single time. The rearrangement uses TRBV7-2 and TRBJ2-2; 13 bases are shared with TRBD2. Per the germline V gene, CDR1 is SGHTA and CDR2 is FQGNSA. Unmatched junction bases numbered 9, after V lost 10 bases and J lost 7 bases. The CDR3 is made up of 15 amino acids. CDR3 sequence (DNA): TGTGCCACACAACGACTAGCGGGAGGCTACGGGGAGCTGTTTTTT. Its protein product is CATQRLAGGYGELFF.

CDR3 loop: CASSMPPGQGAVNTEAFF. Written as DNA, the CDR3 is TGTGCCAGCAGCATGCCACCGGGACAGGGGGCAGTGAACACTGAAGCTTTCTTT. The chain has TRBV7-9 and TRBJ1-1; TRBD1 matches at 12 bases. Germline CDR1 SEHNR, CDR2 FQNEAQ (reference sequence). There are 18 residues in the CDR3. V was pared by 5 bases and J by 0 bases, with 10 bases of the junction left unmatched.

The rearrangement links TRBV7-8 to TRBJ2-1, with 7 positions matching TRBD1. Germline V gene data show CDR1 as SGHVS and CDR2 as FQNEAQ. The ends lost 5 bases at V and 7 bases at J; junction bases unmatched: 8. This CDR3 is 14 amino acids long. The CDR3 sequence is CASSRRQGTNEQFF. CDR3 bases: TGTGCCAGCAGCCGGAGACAGGGTACAAATGAGCAGTTCTTC.

The V and J genes are TRBV5-6 and TRBJ2-1, with TRBD2 matching 10 bases. V lost 3 bases, J lost 2 bases, and 8 bases stayed unmatched. The CDR3 spans 17 residues. The germline V gene encodes CDR1 SGHDT and CDR2 YYEEEE. The chain's CDR3 is CASSSPGLASTYNEQFF. The CDR3 nucleotides are TGTGCCAGCAGCTCTCCGGGACTAGCGTCAACCTACAATGAGCAGTTCTTC.

The J gene is TRBJ1-5, the V gene TRBV28; 11 nucleotides agree with TRBD1. This CDR3 is built from 17 residues. Per germline, CDR1 MDHEN and CDR2 SYDVKM. Germline trimming cut 6 bases from V and 6 bases from J; bases unmatched to any gene: 13. The DNA of the CDR3 is TGTGCCAGCAGGGGACGGACAGGGGGCGATTCAAGTCAGCCCCAGCATTTT. Translation gives CASRGRTGGDSSQPQHF. Variable domain in full (rest from reference TRBV28 and TRBJ1-5): DVKVTQSSRYLVKRTGEKVFLECVQDMDHENMFWYRQDPGLGLRLIYFSYDVKMKEKGDIPEGYSVSREKKERFSLILESASTNQTSMYLCASRGRTGGDSSQPQHFGDGTRLSIL.

The chain combines TRBV19 with TRBJ2-6; D is unclear. Trimming removed 1 base at V and 0 bases at J, with 4 bases between. The length of the CDR3 is 15 residues. Per the germline V gene, CDR1 is LNHDA and CDR2 is SQIVND (reference sequence). This chain's CDR3 is CASSIVISGANVLTF. The CDR3 DNA sequence: TGTGCCAGTAGTATAGTAATCTCTGGGGCCAACGTCCTGACTTTC.